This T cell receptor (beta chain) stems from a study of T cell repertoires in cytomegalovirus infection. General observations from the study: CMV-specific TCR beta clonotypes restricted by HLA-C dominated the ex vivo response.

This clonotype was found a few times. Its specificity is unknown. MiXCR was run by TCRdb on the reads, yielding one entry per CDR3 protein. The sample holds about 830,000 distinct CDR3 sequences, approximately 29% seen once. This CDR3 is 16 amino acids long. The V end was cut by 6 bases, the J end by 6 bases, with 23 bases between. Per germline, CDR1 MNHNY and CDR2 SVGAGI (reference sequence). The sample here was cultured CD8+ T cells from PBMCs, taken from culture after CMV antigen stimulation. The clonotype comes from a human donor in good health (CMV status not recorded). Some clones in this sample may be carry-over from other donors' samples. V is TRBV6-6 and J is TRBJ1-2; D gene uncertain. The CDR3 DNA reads TGTGCCAGCAGCCCTACCGTAGGAGGGATCAAAGATGGCTACACCTTC. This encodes CASSPTVGGIKDGYTF.